Listed below are T cell receptor beta chains from one sample, sequenced in a study of OX40 agonist ivuxolimab in advanced cancers. This table comes from immunoSEQ multiplex PCR, and its TCRdb copy is limited to in-frame clones, with some not included. The sample includes about 110,000 clones, around 93% of them seen just once. The sequences come from CD4+ or CD8+ T cells sorted from blood, collected in a trial of the OX40 agonist ivuxolimab. The origin of the receptors is an adult with an advanced solid tumor such as melanoma, head and neck, liver or kidney cancer. CDR3s leave out the opening cysteine and the closing phenylalanine or tryptophan.

>TRBV27|TRBJ2-3
ASTRGQGVSTDTQY
>TRBV29-1|TRBJ2-5
SVEGTSGGTTQY
>TRBV6-1|TRBJ2-7
ASSVAGNSYEQY
>TRBV19|TRBJ2-7
ASSLDRTSAYEQY
>TRBV18|TRBJ2-5
ASSPLAGGRPETQY
>TRBV10-2|TRBJ2-3
ASGRDRNTDTQY
>TRBV7-8|TRBJ1-5
ASSSLQGGNQPQH
>TRBV6-5|TRBJ2-7
ASSPGVGTSYEQY
>TRBV9|TRBJ2-7
ASSATGTGVVQY
>TRBV11-2|TRBJ2-3
ASSLTGTGDAGVTDTQY
>TRBV19|TRBJ1-6
ASSMGVIPSPLH
>TRBV14|TRBJ2-2
ASSQLTIGELF
>TRBV10-3|TRBJ1-1
AISAVRAAEAF
>TRBV25-1|TRBJ1-2
ASSEVQGAHRGYT
>TRBV5-1|TRBJ2-4
ASSPGLAGGRSIQY
>TRBV7-9|TRBJ2-7
ASSLKVTGRLDEQY
>TRBV9|TRBJ1-3
ASSVEDSNTIY
>TRBV15|TRBJ2-3
ATSRDRGRPTDTQY
>TRBV11-3|TRBJ2-7
ASSRLAGGVHEQY
>TRBV5-1|TRBJ2-2
ASSLGTGPGELF
>TRBV11-3|TRBJ2-3
ASQTGGTDTQY
>TRBV30|TRBJ2-1
AWNANNEQF
>TRBV4-2|TRBJ2-1
ASSRTDLWNEQF
>TRBV30|TRBJ1-2
AWDPGQGYGYT
>TRBV7-3|TRBJ2-1
ASSSGKNNEQF
>TRBV30|TRBJ1-1
AWSGHRGTEAF
>TRBV11-2|TRBJ1-1
ASSPIYEAF
>TRBV27|TRBJ2-7
ASSSGTSGSVKGEQY
>TRBV6-5|TRBJ2-5
ASSYWGGTQY
>TRBV5-5|TRBJ1-1
ASSLEFWGRTEAF
>TRBV11-2|TRBJ2-5
ASSLGGYQETQY
>TRBV23-1|TRBJ2-7
ASLTNSYEQY
>TRBV5-1|TRBJ2-1
ASSLSAANNEQF
>TRBV9|TRBJ1-3
ASSRDGDTIY
>TRBV11-3|TRBJ1-6
ASSSRDSPLH
>TRBV6-5|TRBJ1-5
ASRLGGPNQPQH
>TRBV5-8|TRBJ1-4
ASSLGGLANEKLF
>TRBV5-1|TRBJ2-3
ASSSFMGPDTQY
>TRBV19|TRBJ1-3
ASSINARSSGNTIY
>TRBV5-4|TRBJ1-6
ASSQVMSGTGRNSPLH
>TRBV7-9|TRBJ2-7
ASTLRQDPYEQY
>TRBV19|TRBJ2-1
ASSPLDRASNEQF
>TRBV7-9|TRBJ2-1
ASRLGASSSYNEQF
>TRBV5-1|TRBJ2-5
ASRSGYDRGYVRETQY
>TRBV19|TRBJ2-3
ASSIRRGITDTQY
>TRBV30|TRBJ1-4
AWSVRTREKLF
>TRBV6-1|TRBJ2-2
ASRRDRNTGELF
>TRBV11-1|TRBJ1-1
ASSPQQGPGTEAF
>TRBV5-1|TRBJ1-3
ASSLEFGQGNTIY
>TRBV4-1|TRBJ1-2
ASSQDGYGYT
>TRBV11-2|TRBJ1-2
ASGTGGTYGYT
>TRBV29-1|TRBJ1-2
SVDRSGYT
>TRBV5-1|TRBJ1-6
ASSLGLDRDYSPLH
>TRBV5-1|TRBJ2-5
ASSFQETQY
>TRBV6-1|TRBJ1-1
ASRITGRSYAF
>TRBV18|TRBJ1-2
ASSPSDEYGYT
>TRBV5-1|TRBJ2-5
ASATPTHVQETQY
>TRBV6-1|TRBJ1-2
ASSAEGYGYT
>TRBV30|TRBJ2-7
AWRDRVGEQY